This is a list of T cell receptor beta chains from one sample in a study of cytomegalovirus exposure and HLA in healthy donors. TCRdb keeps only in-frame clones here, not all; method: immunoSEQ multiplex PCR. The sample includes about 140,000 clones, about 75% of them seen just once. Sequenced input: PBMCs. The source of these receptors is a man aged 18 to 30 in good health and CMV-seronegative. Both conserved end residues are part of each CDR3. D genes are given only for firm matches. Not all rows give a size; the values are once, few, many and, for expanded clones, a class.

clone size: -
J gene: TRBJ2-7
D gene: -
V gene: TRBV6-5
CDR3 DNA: TGTGCCAGCAGTTGGCGGGACAGTTACTACGAGCAGTACTTC
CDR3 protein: CASSWRDSYYEQYF

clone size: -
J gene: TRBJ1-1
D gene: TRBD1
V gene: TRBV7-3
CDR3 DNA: TGTGCCAGCAGCCTGACAGGGGGCAGCGGCACTGAAGCTTTCTTT
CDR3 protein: CASSLTGGSGTEAFF

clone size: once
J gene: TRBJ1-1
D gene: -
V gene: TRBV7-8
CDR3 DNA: TGTGCCAGCAGCTTACAGGAGAACACTGAAGCTTTCTTT
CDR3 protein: CASSLQENTEAFF

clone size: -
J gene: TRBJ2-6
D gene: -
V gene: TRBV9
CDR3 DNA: TGTGCCAGCAGCGTAGTCAGTGGGGCCAACGTCCTGACTTTC
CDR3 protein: CASSVVSGANVLTF

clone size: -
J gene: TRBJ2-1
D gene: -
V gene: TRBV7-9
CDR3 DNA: TGTGCCAGCAGCCTAGCCGGACAGACCCAAGTGATCGATGAGCAGTTCTTC
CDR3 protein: CASSLAGQTQVIDEQFF

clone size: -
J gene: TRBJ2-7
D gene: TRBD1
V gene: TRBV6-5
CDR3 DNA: TGTGCCAGCAGTTACGGGGACAGGGGCGACTACGAGCAGTACTTC
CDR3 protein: CASSYGDRGDYEQYF

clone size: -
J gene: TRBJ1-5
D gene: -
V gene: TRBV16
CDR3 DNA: TGTGCCAGCAGCCAATCGGAGCAAGACAATCAGCCCCAGCATTTT
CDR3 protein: CASSQSEQDNQPQHF

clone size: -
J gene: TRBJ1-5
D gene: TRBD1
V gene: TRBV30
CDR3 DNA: TGTGCCTGGAGTCGGGACAGGGGACTTTATAGCAATCAGCCCCAGCATTTT
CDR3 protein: CAWSRDRGLYSNQPQHF

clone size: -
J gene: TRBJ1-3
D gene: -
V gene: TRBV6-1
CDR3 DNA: TGTGCCAGCAGTCAAACGGGGGGAAACACCATATATTTT
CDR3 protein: CASSQTGGNTIYF

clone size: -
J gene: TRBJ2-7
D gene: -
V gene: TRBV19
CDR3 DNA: TGTGCCAGTAGTATAGGGGGCAGCTACGAGCAGTACTTC
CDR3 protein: CASSIGGSYEQYF

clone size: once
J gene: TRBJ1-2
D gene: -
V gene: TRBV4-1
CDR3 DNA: TGCGCCAGCAGCCAAGAAGCGATTCTCTTTAACTATGGCTACACCTTC
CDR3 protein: CASSQEAILFNYGYTF

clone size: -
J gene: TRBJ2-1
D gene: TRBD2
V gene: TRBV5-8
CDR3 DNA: TGTGCCAGCAGCCGAAATTGGGGCGGGGGTGCAAATGAGCAGTTCTTC
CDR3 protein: CASSRNWGGGANEQFF

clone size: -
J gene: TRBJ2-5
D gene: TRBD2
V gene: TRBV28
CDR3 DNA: TGTGCCAGCTCTCGGGGGGGTGGACCAGAGACCCAGTACTTC
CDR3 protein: CASSRGGGPETQYF

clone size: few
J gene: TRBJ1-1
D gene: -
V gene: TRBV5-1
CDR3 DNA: TGCGCCAGCAGCGAGGGAGGGGCGGGGACTGAAGCTTTCTTT
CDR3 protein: CASSEGGAGTEAFF

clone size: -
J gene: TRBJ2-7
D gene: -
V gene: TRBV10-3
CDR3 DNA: TGTGCCATCAGTGAACAGGGAGAGGCCTACGAGCAGTACTTC
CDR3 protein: CAISEQGEAYEQYF

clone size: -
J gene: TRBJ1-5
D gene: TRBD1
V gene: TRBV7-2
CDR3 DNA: TGTGCCAGCAGCGAGCAGGGACAGCTAAATCAGCCCCAGCATTTT
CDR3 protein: CASSEQGQLNQPQHF

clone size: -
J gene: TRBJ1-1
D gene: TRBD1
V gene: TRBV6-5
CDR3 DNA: TGTGCCAGCAGGTCCACAGGGGCGAACACTGAAGCTTTCTTT
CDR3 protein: CASRSTGANTEAFF

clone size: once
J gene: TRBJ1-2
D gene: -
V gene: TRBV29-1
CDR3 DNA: TGCAGCGTTGATAGGTCGGGATATGGCTACACCTTC
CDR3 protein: CSVDRSGYGYTF

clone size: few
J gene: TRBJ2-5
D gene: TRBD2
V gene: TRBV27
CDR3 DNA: TGTGCCAGCAGCGACACAGCGGGGGTTTACGAGACCCAGTACTTC
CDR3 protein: CASSDTAGVYETQYF

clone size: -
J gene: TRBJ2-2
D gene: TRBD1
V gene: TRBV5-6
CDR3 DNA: TGTGCCAGCAGCCGCAACTTAGGGGGCTGGAACACCGGGGAGCTGTTTTTT
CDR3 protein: CASSRNLGGWNTGELFF

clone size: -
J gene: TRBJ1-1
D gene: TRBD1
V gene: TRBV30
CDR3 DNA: TGTGCCTGGAGTGTAGTCAAACGGGACAGGGGGATTACGTACGGGGAAGCTTTCTTT
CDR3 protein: CAWSVVKRDRGITYGEAFF

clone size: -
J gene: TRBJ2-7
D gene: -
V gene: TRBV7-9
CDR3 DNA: TGTGCCAGCAGCTCTCGACAGATCCACGAGCAGTACTTC
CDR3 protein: CASSSRQIHEQYF

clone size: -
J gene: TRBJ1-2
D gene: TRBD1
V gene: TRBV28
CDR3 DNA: TGTGCCAGCAGTTTATTAGCCAGGGGGCGGCACTATGGCTACACCTTC
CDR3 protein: CASSLLARGRHYGYTF

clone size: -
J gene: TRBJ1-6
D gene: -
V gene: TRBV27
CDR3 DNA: TGTGCCAGCAGTTTATATCCGATCACCGGGGCCCTCCACTTT
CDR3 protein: CASSLYPITGALHF

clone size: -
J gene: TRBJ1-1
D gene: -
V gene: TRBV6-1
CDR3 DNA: TGTGCCAGCAGTGACGGACAAACCACTGAAGCTTTCTTT
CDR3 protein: CASSDGQTTEAFF

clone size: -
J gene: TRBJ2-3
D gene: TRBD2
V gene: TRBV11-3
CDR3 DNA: TGTGCCAGCAGCTTAGGTACTAGCGGGGGGGGCCGAGATACGCAGTATTTT
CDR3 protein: CASSLGTSGGGRDTQYF

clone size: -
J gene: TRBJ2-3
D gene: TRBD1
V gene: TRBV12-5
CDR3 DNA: TGTGCTAGTGGAACGTACAGGGGGCAAGATACGCAGTATTTT
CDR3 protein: CASGTYRGQDTQYF

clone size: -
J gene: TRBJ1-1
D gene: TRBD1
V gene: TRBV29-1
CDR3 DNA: TGCAGCGTTCAGGGACAGCTAATGAACACTGAAGCTTTCTTT
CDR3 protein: CSVQGQLMNTEAFF

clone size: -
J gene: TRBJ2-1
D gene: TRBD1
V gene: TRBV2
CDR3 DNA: TGTGCCAGCATCCGGGACAGTCTATCCAATGAGCAGTTCTTC
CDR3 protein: CASIRDSLSNEQFF

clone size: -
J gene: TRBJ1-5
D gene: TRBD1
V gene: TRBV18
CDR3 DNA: TGTGCCAGCTCACCCTTTCGGACAGGGGGTAGCAATCAGCCCCAGCATTTT
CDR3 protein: CASSPFRTGGSNQPQHF

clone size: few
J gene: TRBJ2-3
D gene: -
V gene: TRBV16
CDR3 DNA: TGTGCCAGCAGCCGATTTCGACAGGCCCTAGCGGCAGATTCCACAGATACGCAGTATTTT
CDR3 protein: CASSRFRQALAADSTDTQYF

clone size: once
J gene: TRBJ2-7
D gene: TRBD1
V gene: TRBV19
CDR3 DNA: TGTGCCAGTAGTGGCCTCAGGGGGATGCACGAGCAGTACTTC
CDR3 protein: CASSGLRGMHEQYF

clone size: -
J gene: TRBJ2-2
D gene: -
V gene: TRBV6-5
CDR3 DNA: TGTGCCAGCAGACCTACAGGCACCGGGGAGCTGTTTTTT
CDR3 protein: CASRPTGTGELFF

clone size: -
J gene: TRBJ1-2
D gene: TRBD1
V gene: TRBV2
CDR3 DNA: TGTGCCAGCAGTGAAGGGGACAGGCAAGGTTTTCGCTACACCTTC
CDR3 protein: CASSEGDRQGFRYTF

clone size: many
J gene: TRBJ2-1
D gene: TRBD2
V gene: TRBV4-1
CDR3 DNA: TGCGCCAGCAGCCAGGGGGTAGCGGGAGAAGGAGAGCAGTTCTTC
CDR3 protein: CASSQGVAGEGEQFF

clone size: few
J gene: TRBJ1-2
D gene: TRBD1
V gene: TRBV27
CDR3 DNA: TGTGCCAGCAGTTTCCAAACAGGGGGAGGGTATGGCTACACCTTC
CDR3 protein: CASSFQTGGGYGYTF

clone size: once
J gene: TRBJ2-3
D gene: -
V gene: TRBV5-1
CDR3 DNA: TGCGCCAGCAGCTTGGGTACGACTGGAAGCACAGATACGCAGTATTTT
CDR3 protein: CASSLGTTGSTDTQYF

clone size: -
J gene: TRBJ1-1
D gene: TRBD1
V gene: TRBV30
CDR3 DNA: TGTGCCTGGAGTGTACAGGGGGTGAACACTGAAGCTTTCTTT
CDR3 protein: CAWSVQGVNTEAFF

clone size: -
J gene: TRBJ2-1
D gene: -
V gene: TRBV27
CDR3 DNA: TGTGCCAGCAGTTCACTCCACAGGGATGAGCAGTTCTTC
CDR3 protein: CASSSLHRDEQFF

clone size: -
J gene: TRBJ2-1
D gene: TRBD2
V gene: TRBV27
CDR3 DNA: TGTGCCAGCAGAGGATCGGGACTAGCGGTCTACAATGAGCAGTTCTTC
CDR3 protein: CASRGSGLAVYNEQFF

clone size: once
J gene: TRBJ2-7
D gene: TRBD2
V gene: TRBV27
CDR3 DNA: TGTGCCAGCTCCCCATGGACTAGCGGCTCCTACGAGCAGTACTTC
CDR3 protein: CASSPWTSGSYEQYF

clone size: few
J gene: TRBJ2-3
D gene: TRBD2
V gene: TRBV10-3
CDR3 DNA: TGTGCCATCAGTACAGCGGGGGCCACAGATACGCAGTATTTT
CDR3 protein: CAISTAGATDTQYF

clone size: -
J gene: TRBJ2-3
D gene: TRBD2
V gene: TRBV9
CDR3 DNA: TGTGCCAGCAGCACCCCCGAGCGGGGGGGGACAGATACGCAGTATTTT
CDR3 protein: CASSTPERGGTDTQYF

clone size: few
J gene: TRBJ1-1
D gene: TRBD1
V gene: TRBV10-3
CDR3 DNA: TGTGCCATCAGGACAGGGGCGGACACTGAAGCTTTCTTT
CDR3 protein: CAIRTGADTEAFF

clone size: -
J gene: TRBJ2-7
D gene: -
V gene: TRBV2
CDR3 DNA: TGTGCCAGCAGTGAATGGCGGGGCGCCTACGAGCAGTACTTC
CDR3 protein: CASSEWRGAYEQYF

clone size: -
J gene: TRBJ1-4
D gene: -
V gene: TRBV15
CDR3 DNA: TGTGCCACCAGCACCCGGGGTCTCCAAAAACTGTTTTTT
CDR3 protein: CATSTRGLQKLFF

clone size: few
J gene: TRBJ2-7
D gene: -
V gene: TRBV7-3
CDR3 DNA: TGTGCCAGCAGCTTATATCCGGGAGTCTACGAGCAGTACTTC
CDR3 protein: CASSLYPGVYEQYF

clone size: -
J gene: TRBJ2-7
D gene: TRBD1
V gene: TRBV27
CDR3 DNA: TGTGCCAGCAGTTGGGGACAGGGCTACGAGCAGTACTTC
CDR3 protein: CASSWGQGYEQYF

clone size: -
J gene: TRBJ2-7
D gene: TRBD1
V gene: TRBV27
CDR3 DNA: TGTGCCAGCAGTCCCTCGCCCGGGACAGGGTGGGGCGAGCAGTACTTC
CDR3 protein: CASSPSPGTGWGEQYF

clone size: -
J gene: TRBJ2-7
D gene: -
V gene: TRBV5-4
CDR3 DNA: TGTGCCAGCAGTGGGGGCGCCCCGGGCGAGCAGTACTTC
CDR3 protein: CASSGGAPGEQYF

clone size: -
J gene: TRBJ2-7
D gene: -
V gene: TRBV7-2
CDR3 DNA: TGTGCCAGCAGCTTAGGGTCCGGGACAATGGGCTACGAGCAGTACTTC
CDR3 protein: CASSLGSGTMGYEQYF

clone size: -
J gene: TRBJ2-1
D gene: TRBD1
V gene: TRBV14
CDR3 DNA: TGTGCCAGCAGGTTAGGACAGGGACTCAATGAGCAGTTCTTC
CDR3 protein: CASRLGQGLNEQFF

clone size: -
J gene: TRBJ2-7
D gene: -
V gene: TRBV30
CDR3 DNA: TGTGCCTGGAGTGTACTAGGGTTCGAGCAGTACTTC
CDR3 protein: CAWSVLGFEQYF

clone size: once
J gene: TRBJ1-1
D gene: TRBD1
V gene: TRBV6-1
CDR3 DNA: TGTGCCAGCAGTGAACCCCAGGGACAGGCCACTGAAGCTTTCTTT
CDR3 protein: CASSEPQGQATEAFF

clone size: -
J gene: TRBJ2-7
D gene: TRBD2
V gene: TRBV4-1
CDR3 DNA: TGCGCCAGCAGCCAAGTAGCGGGAGGCCCCAACTCCTACGAGCAGTACTTC
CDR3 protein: CASSQVAGGPNSYEQYF

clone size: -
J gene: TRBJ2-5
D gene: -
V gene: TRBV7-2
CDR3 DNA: TGTGCCAGCACACAGAGCCGCTTGGAGACCCAGTACTTC
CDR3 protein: CASTQSRLETQYF